These 24 T cell receptor beta chains share one sample of origin, sequenced in a study of control samples from healthy donors and cancer patients. TCRdb keeps only in-frame clones here, not all; method: immunoSEQ multiplex PCR. Among 55,000 to 85,000 clones, around 87% were seen once, and the ten largest hold 2% to 2.5%. Material for sequencing was PBMCs. These receptors all stem from a woman aged 45-60 years with head and neck cancer.

This clone was seen more than once but under ten times. The rearrangement links TRBV7-2 to TRBJ1-5; 7 nucleotides align to TRBD1. Germline V gene data show CDR1 as SGHTA and CDR2 as FQGNSA. J was trimmed by 1 base and V by 1 base; bases with no gene match: 13. The CDR3 totals 19 residues. CDR3 DNA: TGTGCCAGCAGCTTAGGCGAAGGGGGCTATGGGTTAAGCAATCAGCCCCAGCATTTT. This translates into CASSLGEGGYGLSNQPQHF.

The chain recombines TRBV12-3 or TRBV12-4 with TRBJ1-1, with 7 bases aligning to TRBD1. This CDR3 spans 13 amino acids. V was pared by 6 bases and J by 3 bases, with 4 bases of the junction left unmatched. CDR3 residues: CASRPRGHTEAFF. CDR3 sequence (DNA): TGTGCCAGCAGGCCGAGGGGGCACACTGAAGCTTTCTTT.

J is TRBJ1-4 and V is TRBV4-1; D call uncertain. V lost 1 base, J lost 0 bases, and 21 bases lay in between. Germline CDR1 reads MGHRA; CDR2 reads YSYEKL. The CDR3 has 20 amino acids. The CDR3, as DNA: TGCGCCAGCAGCCAAGGAGGGAGGTCTGCGAACCGAGCAACTAATGAAAAACTGTTTTTT. Protein product: CASSQGGRSANRATNEKLFF.

The chain carries TRBV9 and TRBJ1-3; no definite D call. This CDR3 is 16 amino acids long. CDR1 SGDLS and CDR2 YYNGEE come from the germline V gene. Trimming stripped 0 bases from V and 0 bases from J, with 10 bases between. The CDR3 here is CASSVGGGNSGNTIYF. Written as DNA, the CDR3 is TGTGCCAGCAGCGTAGGAGGAGGGAACTCTGGAAACACCATATATTTT.

This rearrangement joins TRBV5-4 to TRBJ1-2; no reliable D call. CDR3 length: 16 amino acids. The V and J ends lost 0 bases and 0 bases respectively, with 12 bases between them. Per germline, CDR1 SGHNT and CDR2 YYREEE (reference sequence). This CDR3 reads CASSLGGEAANYGYTF. The CDR3 region has the DNA TGTGCCAGCAGCTTGGGCGGCGAAGCAGCTAACTATGGCTACACCTTC.

The genes are TRBV30 and TRBJ1-3; unclear D gene. Germline assignment: CDR1 GTSNPN and CDR2 SVGIG (reference sequence). V was clipped by 3 bases and J by 3 bases, with 3 bases between them. The CDR3 is made up of 11 amino acids. Here the CDR3 reads CAWRNGNTIYF. The CDR3, as DNA: TGTGCCTGGAGAAATGGAAACACCATATATTTT.

The rearrangement joins TRBV4-2 to TRBJ2-3; TRBD2 aligns across 7 bases. J gave up 2 bases and V 1 base, and 12 bases lay outside the gene matches. Germline V gene lookup returns CDR1 LGHNA and CDR2 YNFKEQ. CDR3 length: 18 residues. The CDR3 is CASSQVWGGAGDTDTQYF. The CDR3 DNA sequence: TGTGCCAGCAGCCAAGTTTGGGGGGGAGCTGGGGACACAGATACGCAGTATTTT.

The gene calls are TRBV9 and TRBJ2-2; D not resolved. V was cut by 0 bases and J by 6 bases, with 6 bases left in between. The CDR3 covers 13 residues. Germline values: CDR1 SGDLS, CDR2 YYNGEE. CDR3 residues: CASSVAFAGELFF. The CDR3 nucleotides read TGTGCCAGCAGCGTAGCCTTCGCCGGGGAGCTGTTTTTT.

The chain recombines TRBV5-4 with TRBJ2-3; 7 positions agree with TRBD1. CDR1 is SGHNT and CDR2 is YYREEE in the germline V gene (reference sequence). This CDR3 is 13 amino acids long. J gave up 6 bases and V 2 bases, and 3 bases lay outside the gene matches. CDR3 sequence: CASSFDRVDTQYF. DNA for the CDR3: TGTGCCAGCAGCTTTGACAGGGTTGATACGCAGTATTTT.

V usage is TRBV6-2 or TRBV6-3 and J usage is TRBJ2-2, with TRBD2 as a possible D gene (6 bases). The CDR3 is made up of 13 amino acids. CDR1 is MNHEY and CDR2 is SVGEGT in the germline V gene. Trimming removed 5 bases at V and 3 bases at J, with 7 bases between. This chain's CDR3 is CASSRGYTGELFF. CDR3 sequence (DNA): TGTGCCAGCAGTCGGGGGTACACCGGGGAGCTGTTTTTT.

The genes are TRBV7-8 and TRBJ2-7; 11 bases fit TRBD1. Germline V lookup: CDR1 SGHVS, CDR2 FQNEAQ. The CDR3 totals 15 residues. V shed 2 bases and J 2 bases; nucleotides not matched to a gene: 2. CDR3 loop: CASSLRGQGAYEQYF. CDR3 sequence (DNA): TGTGCCAGCAGCTTAAGGGGACAGGGGGCCTACGAGCAGTACTTC.

This CDR3 is CASSVGLRDAETQYF. CDR3 bases: TGTGCCAGCAGCGTGGGACTTCGCGATGCGGAGACCCAGTACTTC. The V call is TRBV7-3, the J call TRBJ2-5; possibly TRBD2 for D (6 bases). Germline values: CDR1 SGHTA, CDR2 FQGTGA. The CDR3 is 15 amino acids. The V end was cut by 5 bases, the J end by 5 bases, with 18 bases between.

This chain joins TRBV7-6 and TRBJ2-5, with D tentatively TRBD2 (6 bases). CDR3 length equals 16 residues. Germline V gene lookup returns CDR1 SGHVS and CDR2 FNYEAQ. V was clipped by 5 bases and J by 4 bases, with 20 bases between them. The CDR3 loop is CASSPGDGRLGETQYF. For the CDR3, the DNA is TGTGCCAGCAGCCCGGGGGACGGGCGACTAGGAGAGACCCAGTACTTC.

V and J are TRBV30 and TRBJ2-7, with D unclear. Trimming removed 0 bases at V and 2 bases at J, with 8 bases between. Looked up from germline, CDR1 is GTSNPN and CDR2 is SVGIG (reference sequence). The CDR3 sequence is 13 residues long. The CDR3 region is CAWSVHSAYEQYF. The CDR3 coding sequence is TGTGCCTGGAGTGTACACAGTGCCTACGAGCAGTACTTC.

The rearrangement uses TRBV2 and TRBJ2-5; a weak D match, TRBD1 (6 bases). Germline loops: CDR1 SNHLY, CDR2 FYNNEI. This CDR3 region has 14 residues. Trimming pared 3 bases from V and 2 bases from J, leaving 10 bases between. DNA for the CDR3: TGTGCCAGCAGTGAGGTTACAGGGCAAGAGACCCAGTACTTC. As protein: CASSEVTGQETQYF.

A few counts support this clone. The gene calls are TRBV15 and TRBJ2-2, with D perhaps assigned TRBD1 or TRBD2 (5 bases each). CDR1 and CDR2 (germline): LNHNV, YYDKDF (reference sequence). Between the trimmed V and J ends, which lost 3 bases and 1 base, there was a span of 15 bases. The CDR3 runs to 17 residues. CDR3 in DNA: TGTGCCACCAGCAGCGACCGGACGGGACGGAACACCGGGGAGCTGTTTTTT. Its translation: CATSSDRTGRNTGELFF.

This clone was counted a single time. The J gene is TRBJ1-4, the V gene TRBV5-6; 7 nucleotides match TRBD1. The CDR3 consists of 13 residues. The J segment lost 9 bases and the V segment lost 4 bases, leaving 6 bases of the junction unmatched. The V gene's germline CDR1 is SGHDT and CDR2 YYEEEE. The CDR3 DNA reads as TGTGCCAGCAGCCAACGGGGACAGAAAAAACTGTTTTTT. Translation gives CASSQRGQKKLFF.

This clone appeared once. This rearrangement joins TRBV6-1 to TRBJ1-2; perhaps TRBD1 as D (5 bases). There are 14 residues in the CDR3. V gave up 2 bases and J gave up 8 bases, with 15 bases separating them. The germline V gene encodes CDR1 MNHNS and CDR2 SASEGT. CDR3 protein: CASSESWGSGGYTF. CDR3 coding DNA: TGTGCCAGCAGTGAAAGTTGGGGGAGCGGGGGCTACACCTTC.

In its sample, this clone was seen once. V gene TRBV4-3 combines with J gene TRBJ2-3; possible D gene TRBD2, 6 bases. The length of the CDR3 is 16 residues. Trimming cost V 4 bases and J 4 bases, with 18 bases left between them. The germline CDR1 and CDR2 sequences are LGHNA and YSLEER. Here the CDR3 reads CASSPAAGRAADTQYF. DNA of the CDR3: TGCGCCAGCAGCCCTGCAGCGGGCAGGGCGGCAGATACGCAGTATTTT.

Concerning this clone: At the DNA level, this CDR3 is encoded by other sequences in the same sample as well. The chain joins TRBV9 to TRBJ1-6, with TRBD1 as a possible D gene (6 bases). The V gene lost 1 base and the J gene lost 8 bases, with 10 bases spanning the gap. This CDR3 has 14 residues. In germline, CDR1 is SGDLS, CDR2 YYNGEE. CDR3 bases: TGTGCCAGCAGCGTAACAGGGTCGGATTCACCCCTCCACTTT. As protein: CASSVTGSDSPLHF.

The chain employs TRBV29-1 and TRBJ2-7; 9 bases align to TRBD1. J gave up 3 bases and V 6 bases, and 3 bases lay outside the gene matches. The CDR3 is 12 amino acids. Germline V gene lookup returns CDR1 SQVTM and CDR2 ANQGSEA. In nucleotides, the CDR3 is TGCAGCGTGGAGACAGGGGGCTACGAGCAGTACTTC. Translated, it gives CSVETGGYEQYF.

The genes are TRBV19 and TRBJ1-5; maybe TRBD1 (6 bases). V gave up 5 bases and J gave up 0 bases, with 26 bases separating them. CDR1 LNHDA and CDR2 SQIVND come from the germline V gene (reference sequence). CDR3 length: 20 residues. CDR3 nucleotide sequence: TGTGCCAGTAGTGTCCTCCCTAGGGGGGTAGAGGGGCATAGCAATCAGCCCCAGCATTTT. Its translation is CASSVLPRGVEGHSNQPQHF.

J is TRBJ1-5 and V is TRBV27; D is possibly TRBD1 (5 bases). Trimming cost V 1 base and J 4 bases, with 14 bases left between them. Germline V gives CDR1 MNHEY, CDR2 SMNVEV (reference sequence). CDR3 length equals 16 residues. CDR3 DNA sequence: TGTGCCAGCAGTTTATGGGGCACCCGTGGAAATCAGCCCCAGCATTTT. Translation: CASSLWGTRGNQPQHF.

This clone was picked up one time. The chain carries TRBV7-9 and TRBJ2-1; 11 bases agree with TRBD1. J gave up 7 bases and V 5 bases, and 7 bases lay outside the gene matches. The length of the CDR3 is 15 residues. CDR1 SEHNR and CDR2 FQNEAQ come from the germline V gene (reference sequence). The CDR3 region is CASSPRTGGMNEQFF. As DNA, the CDR3 is TGTGCCAGCAGCCCTAGGACAGGGGGCATGAATGAGCAGTTCTTC.